Below, 24 T cell receptor beta chains from the same sample are listed, as sequenced in a study of blood T cell repertoires in COVID-19. Using immunoSEQ multiplex PCR, the repertoire was profiled, and TCRdb retains in-frame clones only, with some absent. Counted here are approximately 150,000 clones, roughly four fifths occurring once; the ten biggest clones make up around 2.1%. Sequencing was done on a sample of peripheral blood. Source of these receptors: a woman older than 75 with acute or convalescent COVID-19.

This chain connects TRBV20-1 to TRBJ2-2; 7 bases match TRBD2. Looked up from germline, CDR1 is DFQATT and CDR2 is SNEGSKA (reference sequence). V gave up 3 bases and J gave up 6 bases; unmatched junction bases: 13. This CDR3 spans 16 amino acids. CDR3 in amino acids: CSASRSGAAVAGELFF. CDR3 nucleotides: TGCAGTGCTAGTCGGAGCGGGGCCGCCGTGGCCGGGGAGCTGTTTTTT.

This clone was counted a few times. V usage is TRBV29-1 and J usage is TRBJ1-1; a weak D match, TRBD1 (5 bases). V lost 7 bases, J lost 1 base, and 10 bases lay in between. Germline CDR1 and CDR2: SQVTM and ANQGSEA. CDR3 length: 12 amino acids. CDR3 DNA: TGCAGCGGCGGAACAGGGAACACTGAAGCTTTCTTT. Protein sequence: CSGGTGNTEAFF.

The chain uses TRBV15 and TRBJ2-7; D unclear. This CDR3 spans 13 amino acids. Per germline, CDR1 LNHNV and CDR2 YYDKDF (reference sequence). V was pared by 4 bases and J by 0 bases, with 7 bases between. The CDR3 DNA sequence: TGTGCCACCAGCACCGCGGACTCCTACGAGCAGTACTTC. Its protein product is CATSTADSYEQYF.

In nucleotides, the CDR3 is TGTGCCAGCAGCCTAAAACAGGGGCAAGGGAGCTACACCTTC. It codes for CASSLKQGQGSYTF. The V gene is TRBV6-2 or TRBV6-3, the J gene TRBJ1-2, with TRBD1 matching 7 bases. After removal of 6 bases from V and 9 bases from J, the junction contained 13 bases not matched to a gene. The CDR3 sequence is 14 residues long. In germline, CDR1 is MNHEY, CDR2 SVGEGT.

This chain connects TRBV6-5 to TRBJ2-2, with D unresolved. This CDR3 is 15 amino acids long. The germline gives CDR1 MNHEY, CDR2 SVGAGI. The V gene lost 5 bases and the J gene lost 6 bases, with 16 bases spanning the gap. The CDR3 region has the DNA TGTGCCAGCAGTCCACAGCCCACCCAGGCCGGGGAGCTGTTTTTT. The encoded protein is CASSPQPTQAGELFF.

The rearrangement links TRBV5-1 to TRBJ2-5; D possibly corresponds to TRBD2 (5 bases). The CDR3 loop spans 12 amino acids. Germline CDR1 is SGHRS and CDR2 is YFSETQ. V dropped 4 bases and J dropped 6 bases, with 10 bases sitting between them. CDR3 in amino acids: CASSPEAKTQYF. CDR3 coding DNA: TGCGCCAGCAGCCCGGAGGCGAAGACCCAGTACTTC. Full variable domain (missing parts from reference TRBV5-1 and TRBJ2-5): KAGVTQTPRYLIKTRGQQVTLSCSPISGHRSVSWYQQTPGQGLQFLFEYFSETQRNKGNFPGRFSGRQFSNSRSEMNVSTLELGDSALYLCASSPEAKTQYFGPGTRLLVL.

V usage is TRBV15 and J usage is TRBJ1-6; 7 bases are a match to TRBD1. Germline V gives CDR1 LNHNV, CDR2 YYDKDF (reference sequence). This CDR3 region has 15 residues. The V segment lost 3 bases and the J segment 7 bases; nucleotides outside the gene matches: 6. CDR3 in DNA: TGTGCCACCAGCAGGGCGGACAGGCCCAATTCACCCCTCCACTTT. This sequence encodes CATSRADRPNSPLHF.

This chain links TRBV19 with TRBJ1-2; D not resolved. V lost 5 bases and J lost 4, with 17 bases in between. Germline-derived CDR1 and CDR2 are LNHDA and SQIVND (reference sequence). The CDR3 consists of 15 residues. CDR3 sequence reads: CASSAKAATVYGYTF. As DNA, the CDR3 is TGTGCCAGTAGTGCGAAGGCAGCGACCGTCTATGGCTACACCTTC.

The genes are TRBV11-2 and TRBJ2-1; TRBD1 aligns across 7 bases. In germline, CDR1 is SGHAT, CDR2 FQNNGV. The CDR3 length is 13 residues. V shed 5 bases, J shed 6 bases, and the junction held 4 bases outside the gene matches. CDR3 bases: TGTGCCAGCAGCCCCGACAGGGCCAATGAGCAGTTCTTC. Amino acids: CASSPDRANEQFF.

This chain connects TRBV25-1 to TRBJ1-6, with 9 positions matching TRBD1. CDR3 size: 13 residues. Germline V gene sequence: CDR1 MGHDK, CDR2 SYGVNS. V lost 7 bases and J lost 7; bases outside the gene matches: 2. The CDR3 coding sequence is TGTGCCAGCAAAGGACAGGGGAATTCACCCCTCCACTTT. Amino acid sequence: CASKGQGNSPLHF.

This chain connects TRBV18 to TRBJ2-2; a possible D gene is TRBD1 (5 bases). CDR3 length: 18 residues. Trimming stripped 4 bases from V and 0 bases from J, with 18 bases between. CDR1 and CDR2 (germline): KGHSH, LQKENI. The CDR3, as DNA: TGTGCCAGCTCACGTGACAGCCTCCCCCCCGCGAACACCGGGGAGCTGTTTTTT. Translated: CASSRDSLPPANTGELFF. Drawing the rest from reference TRBV18 and TRBJ2-2, the complete variable domain is NAGVMQNPRHLVRRRGQEARLRCSPMKGHSHVYWYRQLPEEGLKFMVYLQKENIIDESGMPKERFSAEFPKEGPSILRIQQVVRGDSAAYFCASSRDSLPPANTGELFFGEGSRLTVL.

The chain combines TRBV11-2 with TRBJ2-7; TRBD1 aligns across 7 bases. The germline V gene has CDR1 SGHAT and CDR2 FQNNGV. J gave up 3 bases and V 5 bases, and 4 bases lay outside the gene matches. The CDR3 spans 13 residues. The CDR3 is CASSVDRVYEQYF. CDR3 nucleotides: TGTGCCAGCAGCGTTGACAGGGTCTACGAGCAGTACTTC.

The chain is built from TRBV30 and TRBJ1-5, with a possible D match to TRBD1 (6 bases). With 8 bases removed from V and 5 bases from J, the gap between germline ends came to 16 bases. Germline V CDR1 and CDR2: GTSNPN, SVGIG (reference sequence). The CDR3 runs to 13 residues. The CDR3 region is CAAAQGHDQPQHF. The CDR3 coding sequence is TGTGCCGCGGCACAGGGACATGATCAGCCCCAGCATTTT.

The rearrangement joins TRBV7-2 to TRBJ2-3, with 8 bases aligning to TRBD2. The CDR3 extends over 16 amino acids. The V gene's germline CDR1 is SGHTA and CDR2 FQGNSA. V lost 5 bases to trimming and J lost 6 bases; unmatched junction nucleotides: 13. CDR3 nucleotides: TGTGCCAGCAGCCTACGTGCAGCGGGGGCGAGCGATACGCAGTATTTT. Protein sequence: CASSLRAAGASDTQYF.

The chain carries TRBV3-1 (or the pseudogene TRBV3-2) and TRBJ2-1; D is possibly TRBD2 (7 bases). Trimming removed 4 bases at V and 8 bases at J, with 15 bases between. This CDR3 spans 14 amino acids. Germline V gene sequence: CDR1 LGHDT, CDR2 YNNKEL (reference sequence). This CDR3 is CASSLRGGAYEQFF. Here the CDR3 DNA reads TGTGCCAGCAGCCTAAGAGGGGGGGCCTATGAGCAGTTCTTC.

Only a few counts were recorded for this clone. The chain has TRBV7-8 and TRBJ1-1; D is unresolved. Trimming left V 5 bases short and J 3 bases short, with 7 bases between. Looked up from germline, CDR1 is SGHVS and CDR2 is FQNEAQ. The length of the CDR3 is 12 residues. Here the CDR3 reads CASSRSDTEAFF. The CDR3 DNA reads TGTGCCAGCAGCCGGTCGGACACTGAAGCTTTCTTT.

The chain joins TRBV6-4 to TRBJ2-3, with unresolved D. The CDR3 consists of 13 residues. Per germline, CDR1 MRHNA and CDR2 SNTAGT. The V gene lost 6 bases and the J gene lost 1 base, with 8 bases spanning the gap. The DNA of the CDR3 is TGTGCCAGCAGACCACCGGGCACAGATACGCAGTATTTT. Translated, it gives CASRPPGTDTQYF.

V and J are TRBV5-4 and TRBJ1-3; no clear D gene. Germline CDR1 and CDR2: SGHNT and YYREEE (reference sequence). The ends were cut back, 5 bases at V and 0 bases at J, with 9 bases in the middle. There are 14 residues in the CDR3. DNA for the CDR3: TGTGCCAGCAGTTCGAGGGCCTCTGGAAACACCATATATTTT. Protein sequence: CASSSRASGNTIYF.

CDR3 loop: CASSRRTDSGNTIYF. Here the CDR3 DNA reads TGTGCCAGCTCACGTAGGACAGACTCTGGAAACACCATATATTTT. V is TRBV18 and J is TRBJ1-3, with D possibly TRBD1 on 6 matching bases. V lost 4 bases and J lost 0, with 10 bases in between. The length of the CDR3 is 15 residues. Germline CDR1 KGHSH, CDR2 LQKENI.

With regard to this clone: Different DNA sequences within this sample yield the same CDR3. V usage is TRBV7-9 and J usage is TRBJ1-5; D gene ambiguous. V lost 1 base and J 6 bases, leaving 7 bases between the germline ends. The CDR3 consists of 13 residues. CDR1 is SEHNR and CDR2 is FQNEAQ in the germline V gene (reference sequence). The CDR3 sequence is CASSLGAGQPQHF. The CDR3 region has the DNA TGTGCCAGCAGCTTAGGTGCGGGTCAGCCCCAGCATTTT.

This clone appeared a single time. This chain joins TRBV7-9 and TRBJ1-1; perhaps TRBD1 as D (5 bases). The V gene lost 5 bases and the J gene lost 4 bases, with 17 bases spanning the gap. The CDR3 is 15 amino acids. CDR1 SEHNR and CDR2 FQNEAQ come from the germline V gene (reference sequence). CDR3 sequence (DNA): TGTGCCAGCAGCCCGCCGACTCAGGGACTCACTGAAGCTTTCTTT. Residues: CASSPPTQGLTEAFF. The whole variable domain, filled in from reference TRBV7-9 and TRBJ1-1, reads DTGVSQNPRHKITKRGQNVTFRCDPISEHNRLYWYRQTLGQGPEFLTYFQNEAQLEKSRLLSDRFSAERPKGSFSTLEIQRTEQGDSAMYLCASSPPTQGLTEAFFGQGTRLTVV.

This clone appeared a single time. The rearrangement joins TRBV6-2 or TRBV6-3 to TRBJ2-3, with TRBD1 identical over 11 bases. Germline CDR1 MNHEY, CDR2 SVGEGT. This CDR3 comprises 15 residues. J gave up 6 bases and V 6 bases, and 8 bases lay outside the gene matches. In DNA, the CDR3 is TGTGCCAGCAGCGATCGGACAGGGGGCGGGGATACGCAGTATTTT. Protein: CASSDRTGGGDTQYF.

This chain joins TRBV6-1 and TRBJ2-3; 7 bases are shared with TRBD2. This CDR3 has 15 amino acids. Trimming cost V 3 bases and J 3 bases; bases outside gene matches: 6. Per germline, CDR1 MNHNS and CDR2 SASEGT. CDR3 coding DNA: TGTGCCAGCAGTGAGGGCGGGGGAGCTACAGATACGCAGTATTTT. Translated, it gives CASSEGGGATDTQYF.

The V and J genes are TRBV5-6 and TRBJ2-3; 8 bases fit TRBD2. V lost 4 bases to trimming and J lost 2 bases; unmatched junction nucleotides: 6. CDR1 is SGHDT and CDR2 is YYEEEE in the germline V gene. The CDR3 has 15 residues. The CDR3 here is CASSALAEATDTQYF. CDR3 bases: TGTGCCAGCAGCGCACTAGCGGAGGCCACAGATACGCAGTATTTT.